This T cell receptor (beta chain) was observed in a study of CD8+CD57+ T cells in acquired aplastic anemia. Study-wide background: Average DNA yield from sorted CD4+ and CD8+ cells was approximately 3 ug. Study observations and caveats: Between the patient and control groups, CD8+ Simpson's diversity did not differ significantly. Researchers report that some 31 CD8+ CDR3 sequences appeared in both patients and controls.

In germline, CDR1 is SGDLS, CDR2 YYNGEE. This CDR3 region has 15 residues. TCR beta VDJ and CDR3 profiling used genomic DNA as template. TCRdb processed the reads anew with MiXCR; each CDR3 protein has one entry. The repertoire holds around 200,000 distinct CDR3 sequences, about half seen once, with 15% to 20% in the top ten. Regarding this clonotype: Its antigen remains unidentified. One end of the junction is discordant with germline, which a read error may explain.

Previously, flow cytometry had revealed CD8+CD57+ cell expansion in the patients chosen for sequencing. Blood sampling was performed on the patients, and none of them had received therapy by then. This chain links TRBV9 with TRBJ2-2, with D possibly matching TRBD2 (6 bases). The sequencing input was sorted CD4+, CD8+, or CD8+CD57+ T cells (not recorded which) from PBMCs. This clonotype was sampled from a human donor with aplastic anemia. The CDR3 DNA is TGTGCCAGCAGTTTATCAGGCGGGACCACCGGGGACCTGTTTTTT. This encodes CASSLSGGTTGDLFF.